Shown below are 9 T cell receptor beta chains from a single sample sequenced in a study of neurological immune-mediated disorders. A single record per CDR3 protein comes from TCRdb applying MiXCR to the 5' RACE reads. Of under 60,000 distinct CDR3 sequences detected, around 17% appear once; the ten largest clones hold roughly 4%. The sample taken for sequencing was PBMCs. The receptors stem from a man in his sixties in good health.

The sample holds many counts of this clonotype. This could be a read error, since a much larger clone is one nucleotide away. The chain couples TRBV7-2 to TRBJ2-7; 8 bases fit TRBD2. Germline V lookup: CDR1 SGHTA, CDR2 FQGNSA. Trimming at V came to 5 bases and at J to 4 bases, leaving 13 bases not matched to a gene. This CDR3 region has 16 residues. DNA for the CDR3: TGTGCCAGCAGCCCCCGGGGGGGGGGCGGATTATACGAGCAGTACTTC. It specifies CASSPRGGGGLYEQYF.

In this sample, this clonotype turned up many times. This chain links TRBV7-2 with TRBJ1-2; D may be TRBD1 (6 bases). The CDR3 loop spans 12 amino acids. Trimming took off 6 bases at V and 4 bases at J, with 9 bases between the two ends. Germline-derived CDR1 and CDR2 are SGHTA and FQGNSA. The CDR3 DNA reads TGTGCCAGCAGGGGGGGCGGCTATGGCTACACCTTC. It specifies CASRGGGYGYTF. Looking up the rest from reference TRBV7-2 and TRBJ1-2 gives the full variable domain: GAGVSQSPSNKVTEKGKDVELRCDPISGHTALYWYRQSLGQGLEFLIYFQGNSAPDKSGLPSDRFSAERTGGSVSTLTIQRTQQEDSAVYLCASRGGGYGYTFGSGTRLTVV.

This clonotype was counted many times. CDR3 region: CASSHTPNTEAFF. The DNA for the CDR3 is TGTGCCAGCAGCCATACACCGAACACTGAAGCTTTCTTT. The J gene is TRBJ1-1, the V gene TRBV3-1; D is undetermined. The germline V gene encodes CDR1 LGHDT and CDR2 YNNKEL (reference sequence). The CDR3 has 13 amino acids. Trimming pared 3 bases from V and 1 base from J, leaving 6 bases between.

This clonotype was counted at least ten times. The chain carries TRBV27 and TRBJ2-3; possible D gene TRBD2, 6 bases. Germline assignment: CDR1 MNHEY and CDR2 SMNVEV (reference sequence). The CDR3 is 17 residues long. Trimming stripped 4 bases from V and 0 bases from J, with 17 bases between. CDR3 in amino acids: CASSWDGGGPSTDTQYF. In DNA form, the CDR3 reads TGTGCCAGCAGTTGGGATGGGGGAGGACCTAGCACAGATACGCAGTATTTT.

This clonotype was recorded at least ten times. The V gene is TRBV5-1, the J gene TRBJ2-7; D is unclear. The CDR3 has 13 residues. V was trimmed by 6 bases and J by 5 bases, leaving 15 bases between them. Germline V gives CDR1 SGHRS, CDR2 YFSETQ. The CDR3 sequence is CASKEPGPNEQYF. The DNA for the CDR3 is TGCGCCAGCAAAGAACCGGGTCCCAACGAGCAGTACTTC. Drawing the rest from reference TRBV5-1 and TRBJ2-7, the complete variable domain is KAGVTQTPRYLIKTRGQQVTLSCSPISGHRSVSWYQQTPGQGLQFLFEYFSETQRNKGNFPGRFSGRQFSNSRSEMNVSTLELGDSALYLCASKEPGPNEQYFGPGTRLTVT.

The sample holds many counts of this clonotype. This chain joins TRBV20-1 and TRBJ2-7, with a weak D call TRBD2 (5 bases). Germline V gene data show CDR1 as DFQATT and CDR2 as SNEGSKA (reference sequence). The CDR3 totals 15 residues. Trimming pared 6 bases from V and 3 bases from J, leaving 21 bases between. The CDR3 nucleotides are TGCAGTGCACCGGGTCGCGGGCGGACCCTCTACGAGCAGTACTTC. Protein sequence: CSAPGRGRTLYEQYF.

The table lists this clonotype with many counts. The chain is built from TRBV10-3 and TRBJ2-4; D is perhaps TRBD2 (5 bases). The germline gives CDR1 ENHRY, CDR2 SYGVKD. V lost 10 bases and J lost 1, with 14 bases in between. There are 14 residues in the CDR3. CDR3 sequence reads: CATQSTGAKNIQYF. The CDR3 nucleotides are TGTGCCACCCAGTCAACGGGGGCCAAAAACATTCAGTACTTC.

There are many counts of this clonotype. The chain has TRBV7-8 and TRBJ2-1, with 7 bases that match TRBD2. This CDR3 has 16 amino acids. Germline V gives CDR1 SGHVS, CDR2 FQNEAQ. Trimming took 8 bases from V and 0 from J; bases not matched to a gene: 10. CDR3 nucleotide sequence: TGTGCCAGCCTCGGCGGGAGTAGGAGCTCCTACAATGAGCAGTTCTTC. It is translated as CASLGGSRSSYNEQFF.

Many counts were recorded for this clonotype. The chain uses TRBV20-1 and TRBJ2-7; either TRBD1 or TRBD2 may supply D (5 bases each). The CDR3 is 14 residues long. Trimming pared 3 bases from V and 6 bases from J, leaving 18 bases between. Germline assignment: CDR1 DFQATT and CDR2 SNEGSKA (reference sequence). The CDR3 DNA reads TGCAGTGCTAGGAGGGGAGCGGTCAGGCTCGAGCAGTACTTC. The encoded protein is CSARRGAVRLEQYF.